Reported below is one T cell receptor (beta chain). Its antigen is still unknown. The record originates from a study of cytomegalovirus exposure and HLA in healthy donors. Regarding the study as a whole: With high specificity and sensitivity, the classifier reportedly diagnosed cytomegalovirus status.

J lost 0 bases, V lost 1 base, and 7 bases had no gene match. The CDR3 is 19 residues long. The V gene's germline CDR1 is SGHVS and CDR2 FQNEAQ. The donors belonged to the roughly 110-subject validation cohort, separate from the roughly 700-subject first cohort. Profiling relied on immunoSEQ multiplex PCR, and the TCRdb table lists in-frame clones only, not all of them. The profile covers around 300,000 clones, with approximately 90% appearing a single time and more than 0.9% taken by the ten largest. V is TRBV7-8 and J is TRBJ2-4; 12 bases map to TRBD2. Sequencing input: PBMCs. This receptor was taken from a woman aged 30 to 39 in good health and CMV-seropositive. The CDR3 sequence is CASSLVTSGRRGAKNIQYF. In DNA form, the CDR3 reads TGTGCCAGCAGCTTAGTTACTAGCGGGAGGAGGGGAGCCAAAAACATTCAGTACTTC.